This T cell receptor beta chain derives from a study of blood T cell repertoires in COVID-19. Recovered Cohort 3 donors showed two negative PCRs, clearance, or symptom resolution. The method was immunoSEQ multiplex PCR; TCRdb's version includes in-frame clones alone and lacks a portion of them. This sample has about 150,000 clones, with more than 75% found just once. CDR1 and CDR2 from the germline V gene are SNHLY and FYNNEI. Trimming removed 1 base from V and 3 bases from J, with 4 bases in between. The CDR3 is 12 residues long. The sequence was obtained from a woman in her forties or fifties who had recovered from COVID-19. Material: PBMCs or T cells enriched from blood (not recorded which). This sequence joins TRBV2 and TRBJ2-7; D ambiguous. Here the CDR3 DNA reads TGTGCCAGCAGTGAAGGTTACTACGAGCAGTACTTC. This codes for CASSEGYYEQYF. Full variable domain (missing parts from reference TRBV2 and TRBJ2-7): EPEVTQTPSHQVTQMGQEVILRCVPISNHLYFYWYRQILGQKVEFLVSFYNNEISEKSEIFDDQFSVERPDGSNFTLKIRSTKLEDSAMYFCASSEGYYEQYFGPGTRLTVT.